This T cell receptor beta chain was sequenced for a study of blood T cell repertoires in COVID-19. The CDR3 runs 13 residues. Germline assignment: CDR1 MNHEY and CDR2 SMNVEV (reference sequence). Trimming cost V 6 bases and J 0 bases, with 3 bases left between them. This clone appeared once. Repertoires were generated with immunoSEQ multiplex PCR, while TCRdb's copy carries only in-frame clones and drops some. The table records 250,000 to 350,000 clones, roughly 85% of them present only once. This receptor was identified in a woman aged 45-65 years who had recovered from COVID-19. The V gene is TRBV27, the J gene TRBJ2-6; no clear D gene. The source material was PBMCs or T cells enriched from blood (not recorded which). The CDR3 protein is CASSGSGANVLTF. In DNA, the CDR3 is TGTGCCAGCAGCGGCTCTGGGGCCAACGTCCTGACTTTC.